This T cell receptor (beta chain) was documented in a study of blood T cells in healthy people across ages. Then a second PCR, running roughly 7 to 11 cycles, was carried out with a sample-barcoded 5' primer and a J-beta primer mix. TCRdb re-derived calls from the 5' RACE reads in MiXCR, one entry per CDR3 protein. There are about 1 million distinct CDR3 sequences in the sample; less than 50% occur only once, and about 19% lies in the top ten. The length of the CDR3 is 15 residues. Germline CDR1 and CDR2: SGHAT and FQDESV (reference sequence). V lost 1 base to trimming and J lost 7 bases; unmatched junction nucleotides: 4. The sample holds a few counts of this clonotype.

The chain is built from TRBV11-1 and TRBJ2-4; TRBD2 matches at 10 bases. This receptor was taken from a woman aged 60-70 years in good health. Sequencing was carried out using blood. The CDR3 protein is CASSLVAGGRNIQYF. Here the CDR3 DNA reads TGTGCCAGCAGCTTAGTAGCGGGAGGCCGGAACATTCAGTACTTC.